A selection of T cell receptor beta chains follows, all from one sample in a study of identical twins. TCRdb used MiXCR to reprocess the 5' RACE reads, holding one entry per CDR3 protein. The data hold approximately 600,000 distinct CDR3 sequences, with around a tenth observed a single time. The same data also contributed to another study, on yellow fever vaccine responses in identical twins.

Material: PBMCs. The receptor set was obtained from a woman aged 18-30 years in good health. Each CDR3 is given with its conserved first and last residue. A D gene is named only where the DNA matches it firmly. Part of the rows lack a size; the others show once, few, many or a class for expanded clones.

v_call: TRBV6-2/TRBV6-3
cdr3_length: 15
d_call: TRBD2
clone_size: .
j_call: TRBJ2-5
cdr3_nt: TGTGCCAGCAGTTACAGGACTAGCGGACAAGAGACCCAGTACTTC
cdr3_aa: CASSYRTSGQETQYF

v_call: TRBV29-1
cdr3_length: 16
d_call: .
clone_size: .
j_call: TRBJ2-2
cdr3_nt: TGCAGCGTTGAAGAAGCGAGGGTCGGGGACACCGGGGAGCTGTTTTTT
cdr3_aa: CSVEEARVGDTGELFF

v_call: TRBV9
cdr3_length: 14
d_call: TRBD1
clone_size: .
j_call: TRBJ2-1
cdr3_nt: TGTGCCAGCGATACAGGGGGCGCCTACAATGAGCAGTTCTTC
cdr3_aa: CASDTGGAYNEQFF

v_call: TRBV29-1
cdr3_length: 16
d_call: TRBD2
clone_size: few
j_call: TRBJ2-7
cdr3_nt: TGCAGCGTTGCAGGGCTTAGGGAGGGAAACTCCTACGAGCAGTACTTC
cdr3_aa: CSVAGLREGNSYEQYF

v_call: TRBV25-1
cdr3_length: 16
d_call: TRBD2
clone_size: few
j_call: TRBJ2-3
cdr3_nt: TGTGCCAGCAGTGAAGTAGCGGGAGGCGAAGATAGCACGCAGTATTTT
cdr3_aa: CASSEVAGGEDSTQYF

v_call: TRBV7-3
cdr3_length: 15
d_call: .
clone_size: .
j_call: TRBJ2-5
cdr3_nt: TGTGCCAGCAGCTTAACGGGGACACCGGCGGAGACCCAGTACTTC
cdr3_aa: CASSLTGTPAETQYF

v_call: TRBV7-2
cdr3_length: 17
d_call: .
clone_size: few
j_call: TRBJ2-4
cdr3_nt: TGTGCCAGCAGCGAGCGCCCCACGGGACTAGCCAAAAACATTCAGTACTTC
cdr3_aa: CASSERPTGLAKNIQYF

v_call: TRBV29-1
cdr3_length: 15
d_call: TRBD1
clone_size: few
j_call: TRBJ1-1
cdr3_nt: TGCAGCGTTGAAAAGGGAGGGGCAGGGGGCACTGAAGCTTTCTTT
cdr3_aa: CSVEKGGAGGTEAFF

v_call: TRBV27
cdr3_length: 15
d_call: .
clone_size: .
j_call: TRBJ2-5
cdr3_nt: TGTGCCAGCAGTTTATCGTGGGGAAGGGCAGAGACCCAGTACTTC
cdr3_aa: CASSLSWGRAETQYF

v_call: TRBV6-1
cdr3_length: 13
d_call: .
clone_size: few
j_call: TRBJ2-1
cdr3_nt: TGTGCCAGCCTCCAAAGGGAGGATCCTGAGCAGTTCTTC
cdr3_aa: CASLQREDPEQFF